The clone carrying this TCR beta chain was recorded many times. The CDR3 loop spans 15 amino acids. Germline V gives CDR1 SGHTA, CDR2 FQGNSA. Trimming cost V 5 bases and J 6 bases; bases outside gene matches: 11. The sample comes from a study of neurological immune-mediated disorders. MiXCR, run by TCRdb on the 5' RACE reads, gives a single entry per CDR3 protein. The data contain around 70,000 distinct CDR3 sequences, about 3% of them singletons. The chain joins TRBV7-2 to TRBJ2-7, with 9 bases aligning to TRBD1. Sequenced material: PBMCs. The clonotype originates from a woman between 45 and 65 years old with multiple sclerosis. The DNA of the CDR3 is TGTGCCAGCAGCCGCCGGGACAGGGAGTGGAGCGAGCAGTACTTC. Translating it yields CASSRRDREWSEQYF.